These 13 T cell receptor beta chains came from one sample sequenced in a study of T-cell memory formation after mild COVID-19. Using its own MiXCR run on the 5' RACE reads, TCRdb lists one record per CDR3 protein. The sample lists about 180,000 distinct CDR3 sequences; less than 20% were seen once. Sequenced sample: PBMCs or a T cell subset sorted from them (not recorded which). The receptors shown here come from a young man who had mild COVID-19 (a few samples of this study predate the infection). Cell type and time point are not known.

This clonotype was found a few times. The rearrangement uses TRBV6-2 or TRBV6-3 and TRBJ2-7, with TRBD2 matching over 10 bases. J lost 5 bases, V lost 7 bases, and 5 bases had no gene match. The CDR3 is 13 amino acids. Germline loops: CDR1 MNHEY, CDR2 SVGEGT. The CDR3 sequence is CASNLAGADEQYF. For the CDR3, the DNA is TGTGCCAGCAACCTAGCGGGGGCTGACGAGCAGTACTTC.

The chain recombines TRBV6-5 with TRBJ2-4, with TRBD1 matching 7 bases. Trimming removed 4 bases from V and 6 bases from J; junction bases left unmatched: 12. CDR1 is MNHEY and CDR2 is SVGAGI in the germline V gene. The CDR3 totals 16 residues. The CDR3 is CASSSGTGTALNIQYF. As DNA, the CDR3 is TGTGCCAGCAGTTCCGGTACCGGGACAGCTTTAAACATTCAGTACTTC.

Ten or more counts support this clonotype. The V gene is TRBV7-9, the J gene TRBJ2-3; D is unresolved. The germline V and J ends were trimmed by 5 bases and 6 bases, with 6 bases remaining between them. From germline, CDR1 is SEHNR and CDR2 FQNEAQ (reference sequence). The CDR3 length is 11 residues. The CDR3 DNA reads as TGTGCCAGCAGCCGTGCGGATACGCAGTATTTT. Amino acid sequence: CASSRADTQYF.

This clonotype was found many times. The V and J genes are TRBV18 and TRBJ1-2; possible D gene TRBD1, 6 bases. The CDR3 spans 12 residues. CDR1 is KGHSH and CDR2 is LQKENI in the germline V gene. The V gene lost 9 bases and the J gene lost 5 bases, with 13 bases spanning the gap. CDR3 DNA sequence: TGTGCCAGAGGACAGAAGGCTTATGGCTACACCTTC. Protein: CARGQKAYGYTF.

This clonotype appeared once. The chain combines TRBV20-1 with TRBJ2-5, with 9 positions matching TRBD2. Germline V lookup: CDR1 DFQATT, CDR2 SNEGSKA (reference sequence). The CDR3 length is 14 residues. Trimming cost V 4 bases and J 5 bases; bases outside gene matches: 8. CDR3 residues: CSAIPAGGPETQYF. The CDR3 nucleotides read TGCAGTGCTATCCCGGCGGGGGGGCCGGAGACCCAGTACTTC.

V usage is TRBV15 and J usage is TRBJ2-7; D gene unclear. This CDR3 has 13 amino acids. V was shortened by 0 bases and J by 4 bases, with 7 bases between the two germline ends. Germline CDR1 reads LNHNV; CDR2 reads YYDKDF (reference sequence). For the CDR3, the DNA is TGTGCCACCAGCAGAGATCGGCAATACGAGCAGTACTTC. Translation: CATSRDRQYEQYF.

This CDR3 reads CASSVGSLYNEQFF. CDR3 nucleotides: TGTGCCAGCAGCGTCGGCAGTTTGTACAATGAGCAGTTCTTC. V gene TRBV9 combines with J gene TRBJ2-1; no clear D gene. CDR1 is SGDLS and CDR2 is YYNGEE in the germline V gene. This CDR3 has 14 amino acids. V lost 2 bases to trimming and J lost 4 bases, with 10 bases between them.

This clonotype was counted only a few times. CDR3 sequence (DNA): TGCGCCAGCAGCTTGTGGCAGAACAATGAGCAGTTCTTC. Translation gives CASSLWQNNEQFF. J is TRBJ2-1 and V is TRBV5-1; D is unresolved. The germline gives CDR1 SGHRS, CDR2 YFSETQ. The CDR3 extends over 13 amino acids. With 1 base removed from V and 5 bases from J, the gap between germline ends came to 7 bases.

The rearrangement links TRBV25-1 to TRBJ2-7; D might be TRBD2 (5 bases). The CDR3 consists of 12 residues. CDR1 MGHDK and CDR2 SYGVNS come from the germline V gene. Trimming removed 3 bases at V and 9 bases at J, with 12 bases between. The CDR3 nucleotides are TGTGCCAGCAGTGACCGGCGGGCAGCGCAGTACTTC. It yields the protein CASSDRRAAQYF.

In this sample, this clonotype turned up a few times. V and J are TRBV20-1 and TRBJ1-4, with D perhaps TRBD1 (6 bases). V shed 1 base and J shed 4 bases, with 10 bases lying between them. The CDR3 totals 14 residues. The germline V gene has CDR1 DFQATT and CDR2 SNEGSKA (reference sequence). This CDR3 is CSARGRGINEKLFF. CDR3 coding DNA: TGCAGTGCTAGAGGAAGGGGGATTAATGAAAAACTGTTTTTT.

This clonotype was seen only a few times. The chain links TRBV2 to TRBJ1-5, with D possibly matching TRBD1 (5 bases). This CDR3 spans 14 amino acids. The V gene lost 6 bases and the J gene lost 1 base, with 10 bases spanning the gap. CDR1 SNHLY and CDR2 FYNNEI come from the germline V gene. The CDR3 is CASSSGPSNQPQHF. The DNA of the CDR3 is TGTGCCAGCAGCTCGGGGCCCAGCAATCAGCCCCAGCATTTT. The variable domain in full, with the rest retrieved from reference TRBV2 and TRBJ1-5, is EPEVTQTPSHQVTQMGQEVILRCVPISNHLYFYWYRQILGQKVEFLVSFYNNEISEKSEIFDDQFSVERPDGSNFTLKIRSTKLEDSAMYFCASSSGPSNQPQHFGDGTRLSIL.

The chain recombines TRBV5-1 with TRBJ2-1, with D possibly being TRBD2 (7 bases). This CDR3 contains 14 residues. The V and J ends lost 4 bases and 3 bases respectively, with 11 bases between them. The germline gives CDR1 SGHRS, CDR2 YFSETQ. In DNA form, the CDR3 reads TGCGCCAGCAGCGGGGGGGCTAACTACAATGAGCAGTTCTTC. It translates to CASSGGANYNEQFF.

The sample holds a few counts of this clonotype. V and J are TRBV29-1 and TRBJ2-3; no clear D. CDR1 and CDR2 (germline): SQVTM, ANQGSEA. The CDR3 covers 11 residues. V was trimmed by 6 bases and J by 2 bases, leaving 6 bases between them. The CDR3 protein is CSVHYTDTQYF. The CDR3, as DNA: TGCAGCGTACATTACACAGATACGCAGTATTTT.